The 18 T cell receptor beta chains below were found in one sample sequenced in a study of T cell changes during pregnancy in multiple sclerosis. The repertoire was sequenced with immunoSEQ multiplex PCR; TCRdb's copy has only in-frame clones and lacks some. Here the sample spans about 31,000 clones, 88% being singletons. This sample comprised CD4+ T cells from peripheral blood mononuclear cells, obtained in the first trimester of pregnancy. Every receptor here comes from a female donor in good health, enrolled as a control in a pregnancy study.

The rearrangement joins TRBV6-6 to TRBJ1-5; no definite D call. The V end was cut by 0 bases, the J end by 6 bases, with 9 bases between. The CDR3 extends over 14 amino acids. Per the germline V gene, CDR1 is MNHNY and CDR2 is SVGAGI (reference sequence). The CDR3 region is CASSYSEAVQPQHF. The CDR3 nucleotides are TGTGCCAGCAGTTACTCTGAGGCTGTTCAGCCCCAGCATTTT.

A word on this clone: Distinct nucleotide sequences in the sample also encode this CDR3. This rearrangement joins TRBV6-5 to TRBJ1-1; no clear D. This CDR3 contains 14 residues. V was cut by 3 bases and J by 1 base, with 9 bases left in between. Per germline, CDR1 MNHEY and CDR2 SVGAGI. CDR3 residues: CASSYRAENTEAFF. CDR3 DNA: TGTGCCAGCAGTTATCGAGCGGAGAACACTGAAGCTTTCTTT.

This chain joins TRBV5-5 and TRBJ2-2, with TRBD1 matching 10 bases. CDR3 size: 13 residues. Germline CDR1 reads SGHKS; CDR2 reads YYEKEE (reference sequence). The V segment lost 7 bases and the J segment 7 bases; nucleotides outside the gene matches: 4. The CDR3 here is CASGTGVVGELFF. The CDR3 DNA reads TGTGCCAGCGGGACAGGGGTAGTCGGGGAGCTGTTTTTT. Full variable domain (outside the CDR3, taken from reference TRBV5-5 and TRBJ2-2): DAGVTQSPTHLIKTRGQQVTLRCSPISGHKSVSWYQQVLGQGPQFIFQYYEKEERGRGNFPDRFSARQFPNYSSELNVNALLLGDSALYLCASGTGVVGELFFGEGSRLTVL.

V and J are TRBV5-5 and TRBJ1-1, with TRBD1 as a possible D gene (6 bases). The V end lost 6 bases, the J end lost 1 base, and 16 bases lay between the germline ends. Germline V gene data show CDR1 as SGHKS and CDR2 as YYEKEE (reference sequence). There are 15 residues in the CDR3. CDR3 coding DNA: TGTGCCAGCACCTCACTCAGGGGCCCGAACACTGAAGCTTTCTTT. It codes for CASTSLRGPNTEAFF.

This chain links TRBV7-9 with TRBJ1-4, with 10 bases matching TRBD1. This CDR3 region has 16 residues. The germline V gene encodes CDR1 SEHNR and CDR2 FQNEAQ (reference sequence). V trimming: 5 bases; J trimming: 5 bases; junction bases outside the gene matches: 8. CDR3 DNA: TGTGCCAGCAGCCTCGGCGGGACAGGGGAGAATGAAAAACTGTTTTTT. Protein: CASSLGGTGENEKLFF.

The chain couples TRBV6-6 to TRBJ2-5, with D possibly matching TRBD1 (5 bases). CDR3 length: 13 residues. Trimming shortened V by 6 bases and J by 9 bases, and 17 bases separated the two germline ends. Germline assignment: CDR1 MNHNY and CDR2 SVGAGI (reference sequence). The CDR3 sequence is CASSKDTNRAQYF. The CDR3 nucleotides read TGTGCCAGCAGCAAGGACACCAATAGGGCCCAGTACTTC.

This clone came up once. V gene TRBV7-2 combines with J gene TRBJ1-1; no definite D call. Germline loops: CDR1 SGHTA, CDR2 FQGNSA. The CDR3 runs 13 residues. V was cut by 5 bases and J by 4 bases, with 11 bases left in between. CDR3: CASSREVPTEAFF. In DNA form, the CDR3 reads TGTGCCAGCAGCCGTGAGGTGCCCACTGAAGCTTTCTTT.

The V gene is TRBV5-1, the J gene TRBJ2-5; 8 bases map to TRBD1. Losses at the gene ends were 4 bases for V and 5 bases for J; bases not matched to a gene: 7. CDR1 is SGHRS, CDR2 YFSETQ, per germline. The CDR3 runs 14 residues. The CDR3 here is CASSTGRGQETQYF. DNA of the CDR3: TGCGCCAGCAGCACGGGCAGGGGGCAGGAGACCCAGTACTTC. Full variable domain (remainder filled in from reference TRBV5-1 and TRBJ2-5): KAGVTQTPRYLIKTRGQQVTLSCSPISGHRSVSWYQQTPGQGLQFLFEYFSETQRNKGNFPGRFSGRQFSNSRSEMNVSTLELGDSALYLCASSTGRGQETQYFGPGTRLLVL.

The rearrangement joins TRBV5-1 to TRBJ2-3; weak D call: TRBD1 (5 bases). This CDR3 is 13 amino acids long. Germline CDR1 reads SGHRS; CDR2 reads YFSETQ. Trimming removed 3 bases from V and 1 base from J, with 6 bases in between. CDR3 sequence reads: CASSSQGTDTQYF. DNA of the CDR3: TGCGCCAGCAGCTCACAGGGCACAGATACGCAGTATTTT.

The DNA of the CDR3 is TGTGCCACCAGCAGGACTGCTGGTATTTACTCTGGAAACACCATATATTTT. Its protein is CATSRTAGIYSGNTIYF. This rearrangement joins TRBV15 to TRBJ1-3; D is undetermined. Germline V gene sequence: CDR1 LNHNV, CDR2 YYDKDF (reference sequence). Between the trimmed V and J ends, which lost 3 bases and 0 bases, there was a span of 15 bases. The CDR3 sequence is 17 residues long.

In the case of this clone: Sequence at one end of the junction differs from germline and may be a read error. The J gene is TRBJ1-4, the V gene TRBV5-6; D possibly corresponds to TRBD1 (6 bases). The CDR3 has 14 residues. The V gene's germline CDR1 is SGHDT and CDR2 YYEEEE. The CDR3 bases are TGTACCAGCAGCGAGGGGGACGTAGAAGAAAAACTGTTTTTT. It is translated as CTSSEGDVEEKLFF.

This clone was detected a few times. The chain uses TRBV7-2 and TRBJ1-2, with 8 bases that match TRBD1. V trimming: 5 bases; J trimming: 7 bases; junction bases outside the gene matches: 9. The CDR3 spans 14 residues. Germline V CDR1 and CDR2: SGHTA, FQGNSA. The CDR3 DNA reads TGTGCCAGCAGCGCCGTCAGGGGGCATGGTGGCTACACCTTC. This translates into CASSAVRGHGGYTF.

The V call is TRBV7-9, the J call TRBJ2-3, with TRBD1 identical over 10 bases. In germline, CDR1 is SEHNR, CDR2 FQNEAQ (reference sequence). J lost 15 bases, V lost 3 bases, and 18 bases had no gene match. The CDR3 sequence is 16 residues long. In nucleotides, the CDR3 is TGTGCCAGCAGCTTGCGGGACAGGGGATTGGTAGAGGGGCAATATTTT. This sequence encodes CASSLRDRGLVEGQYF.

The genes are TRBV4-3 and TRBJ1-2; unclear D gene. Germline CDR1 LGHNA, CDR2 YSLEER. V was trimmed by 0 bases and J by 7 bases, leaving 15 bases between them. This CDR3 comprises 15 residues. CDR3 in amino acids: CASSQDSRPLGGYTF. The CDR3 DNA follows: TGCGCCAGCAGCCAAGATTCACGGCCTCTAGGTGGCTACACCTTC.

This clone has just a few counts. V is TRBV30 and J is TRBJ1-2, with 8 bases lining up with TRBD1. The CDR3 length is 12 residues. With 5 bases clipped from V and 8 bases from J, the junction kept 7 bases outside the gene matches. Per the germline V gene, CDR1 is GTSNPN and CDR2 is SVGIG (reference sequence). CDR3 residues: CAWGQGSVGYTF. Here the CDR3 DNA reads TGTGCCTGGGGACAGGGATCGGTAGGCTACACCTTC.

The chain uses TRBV29-1 and TRBJ1-2; D is uncertain. V gave up 3 bases and J gave up 7 bases, with 15 bases separating them. The CDR3 extends over 13 amino acids. CDR1 SQVTM and CDR2 ANQGSEA come from the germline V gene. The CDR3 spells CSVDLSRGGGYTF. The CDR3 bases are TGCAGCGTTGATCTTTCTCGGGGTGGTGGCTACACCTTC.

This chain connects TRBV6-1 to TRBJ1-5; 7 nucleotides align to TRBD1. Germline loops: CDR1 MNHNS, CDR2 SASEGT. This CDR3 contains 16 residues. V was pared by 2 bases and J by 4 bases, with 8 bases of the junction left unmatched. As DNA, the CDR3 is TGTGCCAGCAGTGAAACGTGGCCAGGGGGTAATCAGCCCCAGCATTTT. Its protein product is CASSETWPGGNQPQHF.

This clone occurred a few times. The CDR3 DNA reads as TGTGCCAGCAGCCAAGGCCAGGGCATCGGTGGCTACACCTTC. This sequence encodes CASSQGQGIGGYTF. The chain is built from TRBV14 and TRBJ1-2; perhaps TRBD1 as D (5 bases). The CDR3 covers 14 residues. Between the trimmed V and J ends, which lost 1 base and 7 bases, there was a span of 13 bases. CDR1 SGHDN and CDR2 FVKESK come from the germline V gene.